This is a list of T cell receptor beta chains from one sample in a study of shared clonotypes between healthy human individuals. The table came from immunoSEQ multiplex PCR; TCRdb's copy has only in-frame clones and leaves some out. Among roughly 640,000 clones, 97% were seen once, and the ten largest hold 0.045% to 0.07%. The source material was naive CD4+ T cells sorted from blood. The receptors shown here come from a woman in her thirties in good health. Each CDR3 is given with its conserved first and last residue. The order of the fields is J gene, clone size, CDR3 length, V gene, CDR3 protein. Expanded clones are given a class, and other clones once, few, many or no size at all.

j_gene: TRBJ2-2
abundance: -
len: 15
v_gene: TRBV2
CDR3aa: CASRLRTGFAGELFF

j_gene: TRBJ2-3
abundance: -
len: 15
v_gene: TRBV11-2
CDR3aa: CASSIGTEHTDTQYF

j_gene: TRBJ1-2
abundance: -
len: 14
v_gene: TRBV28
CDR3aa: CASSLNGQGGGYTF

j_gene: TRBJ2-3
abundance: -
len: 17
v_gene: TRBV27
CDR3aa: CASSLFSGGLWADTQYF

j_gene: TRBJ2-5
abundance: -
len: 14
v_gene: TRBV6-5
CDR3aa: CASSSSGRAVTQYF

j_gene: TRBJ1-6
abundance: -
len: 15
v_gene: TRBV5-1
CDR3aa: CASSPGTEYNSPLHF

j_gene: TRBJ1-4
abundance: -
len: 15
v_gene: TRBV5-4
CDR3aa: CASSQQQGSGEKLFF

j_gene: TRBJ1-5
abundance: -
len: 14
v_gene: TRBV11-2
CDR3aa: CASSLGATPQPQHF

j_gene: TRBJ2-1
abundance: -
len: 18
v_gene: TRBV28
CDR3aa: CASNQPGGREDLYNEQFF

j_gene: TRBJ2-1
abundance: -
len: 16
v_gene: TRBV7-2
CDR3aa: CASSSRGTSGSNEQFF

j_gene: TRBJ2-3
abundance: -
len: 15
v_gene: TRBV2
CDR3aa: CASSAVRGSTDTQYF

j_gene: TRBJ2-2
abundance: -
len: 13
v_gene: TRBV30
CDR3aa: CAWDWTSGLGLFF

j_gene: TRBJ1-3
abundance: -
len: 17
v_gene: TRBV19
CDR3aa: CASSIGDFTHSGNTIYF

j_gene: TRBJ2-3
abundance: -
len: 18
v_gene: TRBV18
CDR3aa: CASSLERTGGHGADTQYF

j_gene: TRBJ2-7
abundance: -
len: 15
v_gene: TRBV19
CDR3aa: CASSIAGTASYEQYF

j_gene: TRBJ2-7
abundance: -
len: 18
v_gene: TRBV7-2
CDR3aa: CASSFGLAGAVSSYEQYF

j_gene: TRBJ2-7
abundance: -
len: 14
v_gene: TRBV6-5
CDR3aa: CASSQRRFSYEQYF

j_gene: TRBJ2-7
abundance: -
len: 16
v_gene: TRBV5-1
CDR3aa: CASSLGGAGSSYEQYF

j_gene: TRBJ2-7
abundance: -
len: 15
v_gene: TRBV5-1
CDR3aa: CASSFGLAGNYEQYF

j_gene: TRBJ1-2
abundance: -
len: 16
v_gene: TRBV29-1
CDR3aa: CSVGESGSWTNYGYTF

j_gene: TRBJ1-5
abundance: -
len: 14
v_gene: TRBV7-9
CDR3aa: CASSLGQGSQPQHF

j_gene: TRBJ1-1
abundance: -
len: 15
v_gene: TRBV5-4
CDR3aa: CASSGTGASNTEAFF

j_gene: TRBJ2-3
abundance: -
len: 16
v_gene: TRBV7-9
CDR3aa: CASSFRGRGNADTQYF

j_gene: TRBJ2-3
abundance: -
len: 15
v_gene: TRBV29-1
CDR3aa: CSVGTSGRGTDTQYF

j_gene: TRBJ2-1
abundance: -
len: 18
v_gene: TRBV18
CDR3aa: CASSPPNGLAGEYNEQFF

j_gene: TRBJ2-5
abundance: -
len: 12
v_gene: TRBV29-1
CDR3aa: CSVLGQKGTQYF

j_gene: TRBJ2-1
abundance: -
len: 11
v_gene: TRBV7-9
CDR3aa: CASSFIDEQFF

j_gene: TRBJ1-2
abundance: -
len: 15
v_gene: TRBV7-9
CDR3aa: CASSRGTGTGIGYTF

j_gene: TRBJ2-1
abundance: -
len: 14
v_gene: TRBV19
CDR3aa: CASSRLAGVYEQFF

j_gene: TRBJ2-6
abundance: -
len: 17
v_gene: TRBV9
CDR3aa: CASSVGRVITGANVLTF

j_gene: TRBJ2-3
abundance: -
len: 16
v_gene: TRBV11-2
CDR3aa: CASSLRLAGPTDTQYF

j_gene: TRBJ2-2
abundance: -
len: 16
v_gene: TRBV11-2
CDR3aa: CASRPFGSENTGELFF

j_gene: TRBJ2-7
abundance: -
len: 14
v_gene: TRBV7-9
CDR3aa: CASSTQGWSYEQYF

j_gene: TRBJ1-1
abundance: -
len: 13
v_gene: TRBV28
CDR3aa: CASSELMNTEAFF

j_gene: TRBJ2-1
abundance: -
len: 15
v_gene: TRBV18
CDR3aa: CASSPRSGLSNEQFF

j_gene: TRBJ2-6
abundance: -
len: 20
v_gene: TRBV5-1
CDR3aa: CASSLVPMGGGSSGANVLTF

j_gene: TRBJ2-7
abundance: -
len: 17
v_gene: TRBV7-9
CDR3aa: CASSFSGTSGRAYEQYF

j_gene: TRBJ2-5
abundance: -
len: 16
v_gene: TRBV7-3
CDR3aa: CASSLNSGGVGETQYF

j_gene: TRBJ2-7
abundance: -
len: 15
v_gene: TRBV5-4
CDR3aa: CASSPREREVDEQYF

j_gene: TRBJ2-4
abundance: -
len: 14
v_gene: TRBV27
CDR3aa: CASSRDRAKNIQYF

j_gene: TRBJ2-7
abundance: -
len: 14
v_gene: TRBV2
CDR3aa: CASMKRGLNYEQYF

j_gene: TRBJ1-1
abundance: once
len: 13
v_gene: TRBV29-1
CDR3aa: CSVEKMGVRGAFF

j_gene: TRBJ1-1
abundance: -
len: 14
v_gene: TRBV6-1
CDR3aa: CASRTGVWDTEAFF

j_gene: TRBJ1-1
abundance: once
len: 13
v_gene: TRBV7-9
CDR3aa: CASSSRGSTEAFF

j_gene: TRBJ1-5
abundance: -
len: 15
v_gene: TRBV27
CDR3aa: CASSLGAAGLDGGCF

j_gene: TRBJ1-4
abundance: -
len: 16
v_gene: TRBV5-1
CDR3aa: CASSLPTGTTNEKLFF

j_gene: TRBJ2-7
abundance: -
len: 13
v_gene: TRBV7-2
CDR3aa: CASSPAGGYEQYF

j_gene: TRBJ2-3
abundance: -
len: 14
v_gene: TRBV29-1
CDR3aa: CSVESGFLTDTQYF

j_gene: TRBJ2-7
abundance: -
len: 14
v_gene: TRBV19
CDR3aa: CASSTGTGLYEQYF

j_gene: TRBJ2-1
abundance: -
len: 15
v_gene: TRBV5-6
CDR3aa: CASSSTSGIINEQFF

j_gene: TRBJ1-1
abundance: -
len: 14
v_gene: TRBV5-1
CDR3aa: CASMSGSLNTEAFF

j_gene: TRBJ2-3
abundance: -
len: 14
v_gene: TRBV5-1
CDR3aa: CASSYRHRTDTQYF

j_gene: TRBJ1-5
abundance: -
len: 15
v_gene: TRBV28
CDR3aa: CASSFGGHSNQPQHF

j_gene: TRBJ2-7
abundance: -
len: 17
v_gene: TRBV4-1
CDR3aa: CASSQGVAGVLLDEQYF

j_gene: TRBJ2-7
abundance: -
len: 15
v_gene: TRBV7-2
CDR3aa: CASSPRAGADYEQYF

j_gene: TRBJ2-5
abundance: -
len: 13
v_gene: TRBV27
CDR3aa: CASSLRGHETQYF

j_gene: TRBJ2-4
abundance: -
len: 16
v_gene: TRBV28
CDR3aa: CASSLSPSAAQNIQYF